This TCR beta chain comes out of a study of Graves' ophthalmopathy and Graves' hyperthyroidism. Broader study findings: The model achieved under 71% sensitivity and roughly 72% specificity for ophthalmopathy progression.

In this sample, this clonotype turned up many times. The target antigen is unknown. Using RNA transcripts, the TCR beta CDR3 regions were amplified. First-round RT-PCR relied on HTBI primers, and a second-round multiplex PCR came next. TCRdb processed the multiplex PCR reads anew with MiXCR; each CDR3 protein has one entry. This sample has 400,000 to 500,000 distinct CDR3 sequences, with about 21% found just once. V lost 3 bases and J lost 0; bases outside the gene matches: 3. The CDR3 is 15 amino acids. CDR1 is DFQATT and CDR2 is SNEGSKA in the germline V gene (reference sequence). Source material: peripheral blood. The chain is built from TRBV20-1 and TRBJ2-2; 8 positions agree with TRBD2. The TCR originated in a woman in her late teens or twenties with stable Graves' hyperthyroidism. The CDR3 is CSARRSGANTGELFF. CDR3 nucleotides: TGCAGTGCTAGGCGTAGCGGGGCGAACACCGGGGAGCTGTTTTTT.